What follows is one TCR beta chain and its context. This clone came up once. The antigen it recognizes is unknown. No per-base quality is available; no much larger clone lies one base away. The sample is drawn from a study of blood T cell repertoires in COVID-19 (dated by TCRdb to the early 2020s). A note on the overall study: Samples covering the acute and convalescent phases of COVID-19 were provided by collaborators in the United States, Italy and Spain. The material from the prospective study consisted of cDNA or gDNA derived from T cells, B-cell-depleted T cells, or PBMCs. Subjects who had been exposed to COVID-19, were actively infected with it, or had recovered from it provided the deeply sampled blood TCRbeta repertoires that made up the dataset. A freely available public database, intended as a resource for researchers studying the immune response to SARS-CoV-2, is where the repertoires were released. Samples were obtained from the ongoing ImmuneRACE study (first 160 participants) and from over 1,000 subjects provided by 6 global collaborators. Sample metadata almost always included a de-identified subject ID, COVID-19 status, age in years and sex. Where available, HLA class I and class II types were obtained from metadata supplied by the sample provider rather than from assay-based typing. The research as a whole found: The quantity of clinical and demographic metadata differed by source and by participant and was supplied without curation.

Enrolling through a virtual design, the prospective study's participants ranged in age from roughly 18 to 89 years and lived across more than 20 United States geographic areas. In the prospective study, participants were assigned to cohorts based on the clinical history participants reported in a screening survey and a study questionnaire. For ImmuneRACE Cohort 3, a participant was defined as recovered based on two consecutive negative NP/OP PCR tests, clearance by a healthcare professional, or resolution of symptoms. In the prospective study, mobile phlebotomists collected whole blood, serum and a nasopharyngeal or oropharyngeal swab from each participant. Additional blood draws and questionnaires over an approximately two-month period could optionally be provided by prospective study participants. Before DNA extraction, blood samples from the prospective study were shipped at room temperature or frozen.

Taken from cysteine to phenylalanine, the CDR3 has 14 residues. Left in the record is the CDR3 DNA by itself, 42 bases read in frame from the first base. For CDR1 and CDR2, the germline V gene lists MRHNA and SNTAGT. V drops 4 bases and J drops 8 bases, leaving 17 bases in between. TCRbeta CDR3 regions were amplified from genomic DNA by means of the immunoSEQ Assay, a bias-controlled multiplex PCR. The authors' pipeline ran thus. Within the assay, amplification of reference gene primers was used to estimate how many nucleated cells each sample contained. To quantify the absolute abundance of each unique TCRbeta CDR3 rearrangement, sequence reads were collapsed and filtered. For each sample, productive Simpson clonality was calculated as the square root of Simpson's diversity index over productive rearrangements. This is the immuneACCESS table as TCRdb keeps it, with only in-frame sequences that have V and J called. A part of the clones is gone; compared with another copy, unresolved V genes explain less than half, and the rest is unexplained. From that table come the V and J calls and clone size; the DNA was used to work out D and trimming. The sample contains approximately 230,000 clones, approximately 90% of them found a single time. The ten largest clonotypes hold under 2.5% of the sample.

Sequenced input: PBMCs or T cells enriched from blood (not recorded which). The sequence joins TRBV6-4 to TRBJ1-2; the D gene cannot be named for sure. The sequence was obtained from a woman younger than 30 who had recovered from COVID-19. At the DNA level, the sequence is TGTGCCAGCAGTGTCGGACTCTCTACTGCAGGCTACACCTTC. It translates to CASSVGLSTAGYTF.